Presented here are 3 T cell receptor beta chains from one specimen sequenced in a study of tumor and adjacent non-tumor tissue in lung cancer. This sample's RNA came from whole unsorted tissue. The library came from three nested PCR rounds adapted from ARM-PCR protocols. TCRdb re-analysed the multiplex PCR reads in MiXCR, keeping a single row per CDR3 protein. The sample has 100,000 to 120,000 distinct CDR3 sequences, 84% seen once. The specimen was lung tumor tissue. These receptor sequences come from a man between 65 and 85 years old with non-small cell lung cancer.

This clonotype appeared a single time. The chain combines TRBV6-6 with TRBJ2-3; D is ambiguous. The tail of the sequence fits TRBJ1-5 better, so the J call may be wrong. CDR1 and CDR2 from the germline V gene are MNHNY and SVGAGI (reference sequence). This CDR3 contains 14 residues. The CDR3 bases are TGTGCCATCTTGGCCGCCTCTAGCACAGATACGCAGCATTTT. It specifies CAILAASSTDTQHF.

About this clonotype: This may be a read error: a much more frequent sequence differs by one nucleotide. The DNA for the CDR3 is TGCACCAGCAGCACTGGGACTTTTTTGGAAGAGACCCAGTACTTC. Translation: CTSSTGTFLEETQYF. This chain uses TRBV5-1 with TRBJ2-5; tentative D call: TRBD2 (6 bases). The CDR3 runs to 15 residues. CDR1 and CDR2 (germline): SGHRS, YFSETQ.

Regarding this clonotype: Without the conserved terminal phenylalanine or tryptophan, this CDR3 likely stems from a read error. This sequence joins TRBV12-3 or TRBV12-4 and TRBJ2-3, with D hard to call. There are 15 residues in the CDR3. DNA of the CDR3: TGTGCTAGCAGTTTAACAACGGTAGGCACAGATACGCAGTATCTT. Protein sequence: CASSLTTVGTDTQYL.